This TCR beta chain was obtained from a study of Ad26.COV2.S vaccination and SARS-CoV-2 variants. Libraries were prepared by immunoSEQ multiplex PCR; TCRdb keeps only in-frame clonotypes and omits some of them. Of roughly 700,000 clones listed, 89% are singletons. Per germline, CDR1 SNHLY and CDR2 FYNNEI. Trimming removed 4 bases at V and 7 bases at J, with 11 bases between. The CDR3 spans 14 residues. The treatment is: 15 to 20 received Ad26.COV2.S at low or high dose, single or two shots; roughly five received placebo; per-sample allocation not given. Sampling was performed 63 days after the first vaccine or placebo injection.

The receptor was derived from a person between 18 and 65 years old who received the Ad26.COV2.S COVID-19 vaccine or a placebo. The chain combines TRBV2 with TRBJ1-6, with D possibly being TRBD1 (5 bases). The sequencing used peripheral blood, collected in a trial of Ad26.COV2.S vaccine versus placebo. In DNA form, the CDR3 reads TGTGCCAGCAGTGTCCAGGGAGCGAATTCACCCCTCCACTTT. Translation: CASSVQGANSPLHF.